A selection of T cell receptor beta chains follows, all from one sample in a study of blood T cell repertoires in COVID-19. Using immunoSEQ multiplex PCR, the repertoire was profiled, and TCRdb retains in-frame clones only, with some absent. Of 200,000 to 250,000 clones listed, 60% to 85% are singletons. The sequenced sample consisted of peripheral blood. The receptors shown here come from a woman in her 70s with acute or convalescent COVID-19. Each CDR3 is given without its conserved first and last residue. The order of the fields is V gene, J gene, CDR3 protein.

TRBV6-1	TRBJ2-4	ASSEDGQKGDIQY
TRBV13	TRBJ2-1	ASSFLTSGRESSYNEQF
TRBV27	TRBJ2-7	ASSPFPPSGRGYEQY
TRBV2	TRBJ2-2	ASSRNSGYANTGELF
TRBV20-1	TRBJ2-7	SASRIPGYEQY
TRBV7-2	TRBJ1-6	ASSWDSRSYNSPLH
TRBV15	TRBJ1-1	ATSRDDRGSAEAF
TRBV6-5	TRBJ2-1	ASRKSSYNEQF
TRBV27	TRBJ2-4	ASSLRPGQGGNIQY
TRBV28	TRBJ1-6	ASSLYGGNSPLH
TRBV7-2	TRBJ1-6	ASSLGSTPEYSPLH
TRBV11-3	TRBJ2-1	ASSLTSSSYNEQF
TRBV7-8	TRBJ1-5	ASSASGGYSNQPQH
TRBV15	TRBJ1-5	ATSSGALRAQH
TRBV5-1	TRBJ1-4	ASSQGDGNEKLF
TRBV29-1	TRBJ2-4	SVGQGNIQY
TRBV28	TRBJ1-5	ASSLVDRGNQPQH
TRBV14	TRBJ2-7	ASSHINTGSKFTYEQY
TRBV7-3	TRBJ2-1	ASSLTVGTRTSGTYNEQF
TRBV6-1	TRBJ1-3	ASSEPSYSGNTIY
TRBV3-1/TRBV3-2	TRBJ2-6	ASSSLGGRARGGANVLT
TRBV19	TRBJ1-2	ASSIRGTNYGYT
TRBV15	TRBJ2-3	ATSEPLRREKDTQY
TRBV19	TRBJ1-5	ASSTYVSNQPQH
TRBV6-5	TRBJ2-7	ASSYLGQGREQY
TRBV19	TRBJ1-1	ASSLSRQVPNTEAF
TRBV5-4	TRBJ2-5	ASSLGSRETQY
TRBV18	TRBJ2-1	ASSPPGGDNEQF
TRBV20-1	TRBJ2-7	SASPFGTYEQY
TRBV30	TRBJ1-5	AWSGQGTNQPQH
TRBV19	TRBJ1-4	ASSIMAANEKLF
TRBV6-2/TRBV6-3	TRBJ1-1	ASSRGGRAEAF
TRBV9	TRBJ2-1	ASSVAAGGLINEQF
TRBV10-3	TRBJ2-1	APWSSGSNEQF
TRBV27	TRBJ2-7	ASSRDREDEQY
TRBV13	TRBJ2-7	ASSSGTSGALYEQY
TRBV27	TRBJ2-2	ASSSGKNTGELF
TRBV29-1	TRBJ1-1	SVESPGQSEAF
TRBV20-1	TRBJ2-3	SASNEGGPINTQY
TRBV2	TRBJ1-5	ASRSTGGVNQPQH
TRBV20-1	TRBJ1-2	SASQGQSYGYT
TRBV18	TRBJ2-3	ASSPGTSTDTQY
TRBV7-9	TRBJ2-1	ASSLGQGVAGMI
TRBV2	TRBJ2-2	ASSTDRMNTGELF
TRBV28	TRBJ2-2	ASSLNTGELF
TRBV9	TRBJ2-3	ASSVALAGGTDTQY
TRBV10-3	TRBJ2-3	AISESRASGSYSTDTQY
TRBV21-1	TRBJ2-5	ASSPGTSGRAPETQY
TRBV5-1	TRBJ2-5	ASSLGPGQGGETQY
TRBV3-1/TRBV3-2	TRBJ1-5	ASSQEAGGPQH
TRBV24-1	TRBJ2-3	ATSDPWTGPTSTDTQY
TRBV27	TRBJ2-1	ATTSGTYNEQF
TRBV6-6	TRBJ1-2	ASSYSITATHGYT
TRBV7-9	TRBJ2-7	ATSQREWREQY
TRBV30	TRBJ2-7	AWGQGGTYEQY